The clone carrying this TCR beta chain appeared once. What it binds is unknown. From germline, CDR1 is SGDLS and CDR2 YYNGEE. V lost 2 bases to trimming and J lost 5 bases, with 10 bases between them. The CDR3 length is 13 residues. The investigators sampled blood at baseline, at cycle 4 day 1, and at cycle 7 day 1. Produced via immunoSEQ multiplex PCR; TCRdb's table is partial and in-frame only. Here the sample spans about 36,000 clones, 70% to 80% being singletons. The data stem from a study of OX40 agonist ivuxolimab in advanced cancers. About the study: Given to patients was ivuxolimab, an agonistic anti-OX40 (CD134) antibody. Of mixed ages from about 20 to 90 and averaging about 65 years, the group was more than 65% male.

Study-wide results and limits: Both blood CD4+ and CD8+ T cells showed clonal growth by week 6 at 0.1 to 3.0 mg/kg.

This chain links TRBV9 with TRBJ1-1; the D gene is possibly TRBD1 (5 bases). Here the sequenced sample was CD4+ or CD8+ T cells sorted from blood, taken in a trial of the OX40 agonist ivuxolimab. The origin of this receptor is an adult with an advanced solid tumor such as melanoma, head and neck, liver or kidney cancer. The CDR3, as DNA: TGTGCCAGCAGCGTCAATAGGGGAACTGAAGCTTTCTTT. This encodes CASSVNRGTEAFF.